This TCR beta chain was profiled in a study of CD8+CD57+ T cells in acquired aplastic anemia. About the study: Quantities of DNA derived from sorted CD4+ and CD8+ cells averaged 3.2 ug.

The J segment lost 2 bases and the V segment lost 8 bases, leaving 5 bases of the junction unmatched. In germline, CDR1 is SNHLY, CDR2 FYNNEI. The CDR3 sequence is 13 residues long. Genomic DNA, the template, was used for profiling of the TCR beta VDJ and CDR3. TCRdb recomputed calls from the reads with MiXCR, one row per CDR3 protein. The sample contains approximately 270,000 distinct CDR3 sequences, 56% of which appear only once. Sequencing was carried out using sorted CD4+, CD8+, or CD8+CD57+ T cells (not recorded which) from PBMCs. The V and J genes are TRBV2 and TRBJ2-7, with 8 bases that match TRBD1. This sequence was found in a human donor with severe aplastic anemia or a healthy control (not recorded which). The CDR3 sequence: CASRRDRTYEQYF. DNA of the CDR3: TGTGCCAGCCGCCGGGACAGGACCTACGAGCAGTACTTC.